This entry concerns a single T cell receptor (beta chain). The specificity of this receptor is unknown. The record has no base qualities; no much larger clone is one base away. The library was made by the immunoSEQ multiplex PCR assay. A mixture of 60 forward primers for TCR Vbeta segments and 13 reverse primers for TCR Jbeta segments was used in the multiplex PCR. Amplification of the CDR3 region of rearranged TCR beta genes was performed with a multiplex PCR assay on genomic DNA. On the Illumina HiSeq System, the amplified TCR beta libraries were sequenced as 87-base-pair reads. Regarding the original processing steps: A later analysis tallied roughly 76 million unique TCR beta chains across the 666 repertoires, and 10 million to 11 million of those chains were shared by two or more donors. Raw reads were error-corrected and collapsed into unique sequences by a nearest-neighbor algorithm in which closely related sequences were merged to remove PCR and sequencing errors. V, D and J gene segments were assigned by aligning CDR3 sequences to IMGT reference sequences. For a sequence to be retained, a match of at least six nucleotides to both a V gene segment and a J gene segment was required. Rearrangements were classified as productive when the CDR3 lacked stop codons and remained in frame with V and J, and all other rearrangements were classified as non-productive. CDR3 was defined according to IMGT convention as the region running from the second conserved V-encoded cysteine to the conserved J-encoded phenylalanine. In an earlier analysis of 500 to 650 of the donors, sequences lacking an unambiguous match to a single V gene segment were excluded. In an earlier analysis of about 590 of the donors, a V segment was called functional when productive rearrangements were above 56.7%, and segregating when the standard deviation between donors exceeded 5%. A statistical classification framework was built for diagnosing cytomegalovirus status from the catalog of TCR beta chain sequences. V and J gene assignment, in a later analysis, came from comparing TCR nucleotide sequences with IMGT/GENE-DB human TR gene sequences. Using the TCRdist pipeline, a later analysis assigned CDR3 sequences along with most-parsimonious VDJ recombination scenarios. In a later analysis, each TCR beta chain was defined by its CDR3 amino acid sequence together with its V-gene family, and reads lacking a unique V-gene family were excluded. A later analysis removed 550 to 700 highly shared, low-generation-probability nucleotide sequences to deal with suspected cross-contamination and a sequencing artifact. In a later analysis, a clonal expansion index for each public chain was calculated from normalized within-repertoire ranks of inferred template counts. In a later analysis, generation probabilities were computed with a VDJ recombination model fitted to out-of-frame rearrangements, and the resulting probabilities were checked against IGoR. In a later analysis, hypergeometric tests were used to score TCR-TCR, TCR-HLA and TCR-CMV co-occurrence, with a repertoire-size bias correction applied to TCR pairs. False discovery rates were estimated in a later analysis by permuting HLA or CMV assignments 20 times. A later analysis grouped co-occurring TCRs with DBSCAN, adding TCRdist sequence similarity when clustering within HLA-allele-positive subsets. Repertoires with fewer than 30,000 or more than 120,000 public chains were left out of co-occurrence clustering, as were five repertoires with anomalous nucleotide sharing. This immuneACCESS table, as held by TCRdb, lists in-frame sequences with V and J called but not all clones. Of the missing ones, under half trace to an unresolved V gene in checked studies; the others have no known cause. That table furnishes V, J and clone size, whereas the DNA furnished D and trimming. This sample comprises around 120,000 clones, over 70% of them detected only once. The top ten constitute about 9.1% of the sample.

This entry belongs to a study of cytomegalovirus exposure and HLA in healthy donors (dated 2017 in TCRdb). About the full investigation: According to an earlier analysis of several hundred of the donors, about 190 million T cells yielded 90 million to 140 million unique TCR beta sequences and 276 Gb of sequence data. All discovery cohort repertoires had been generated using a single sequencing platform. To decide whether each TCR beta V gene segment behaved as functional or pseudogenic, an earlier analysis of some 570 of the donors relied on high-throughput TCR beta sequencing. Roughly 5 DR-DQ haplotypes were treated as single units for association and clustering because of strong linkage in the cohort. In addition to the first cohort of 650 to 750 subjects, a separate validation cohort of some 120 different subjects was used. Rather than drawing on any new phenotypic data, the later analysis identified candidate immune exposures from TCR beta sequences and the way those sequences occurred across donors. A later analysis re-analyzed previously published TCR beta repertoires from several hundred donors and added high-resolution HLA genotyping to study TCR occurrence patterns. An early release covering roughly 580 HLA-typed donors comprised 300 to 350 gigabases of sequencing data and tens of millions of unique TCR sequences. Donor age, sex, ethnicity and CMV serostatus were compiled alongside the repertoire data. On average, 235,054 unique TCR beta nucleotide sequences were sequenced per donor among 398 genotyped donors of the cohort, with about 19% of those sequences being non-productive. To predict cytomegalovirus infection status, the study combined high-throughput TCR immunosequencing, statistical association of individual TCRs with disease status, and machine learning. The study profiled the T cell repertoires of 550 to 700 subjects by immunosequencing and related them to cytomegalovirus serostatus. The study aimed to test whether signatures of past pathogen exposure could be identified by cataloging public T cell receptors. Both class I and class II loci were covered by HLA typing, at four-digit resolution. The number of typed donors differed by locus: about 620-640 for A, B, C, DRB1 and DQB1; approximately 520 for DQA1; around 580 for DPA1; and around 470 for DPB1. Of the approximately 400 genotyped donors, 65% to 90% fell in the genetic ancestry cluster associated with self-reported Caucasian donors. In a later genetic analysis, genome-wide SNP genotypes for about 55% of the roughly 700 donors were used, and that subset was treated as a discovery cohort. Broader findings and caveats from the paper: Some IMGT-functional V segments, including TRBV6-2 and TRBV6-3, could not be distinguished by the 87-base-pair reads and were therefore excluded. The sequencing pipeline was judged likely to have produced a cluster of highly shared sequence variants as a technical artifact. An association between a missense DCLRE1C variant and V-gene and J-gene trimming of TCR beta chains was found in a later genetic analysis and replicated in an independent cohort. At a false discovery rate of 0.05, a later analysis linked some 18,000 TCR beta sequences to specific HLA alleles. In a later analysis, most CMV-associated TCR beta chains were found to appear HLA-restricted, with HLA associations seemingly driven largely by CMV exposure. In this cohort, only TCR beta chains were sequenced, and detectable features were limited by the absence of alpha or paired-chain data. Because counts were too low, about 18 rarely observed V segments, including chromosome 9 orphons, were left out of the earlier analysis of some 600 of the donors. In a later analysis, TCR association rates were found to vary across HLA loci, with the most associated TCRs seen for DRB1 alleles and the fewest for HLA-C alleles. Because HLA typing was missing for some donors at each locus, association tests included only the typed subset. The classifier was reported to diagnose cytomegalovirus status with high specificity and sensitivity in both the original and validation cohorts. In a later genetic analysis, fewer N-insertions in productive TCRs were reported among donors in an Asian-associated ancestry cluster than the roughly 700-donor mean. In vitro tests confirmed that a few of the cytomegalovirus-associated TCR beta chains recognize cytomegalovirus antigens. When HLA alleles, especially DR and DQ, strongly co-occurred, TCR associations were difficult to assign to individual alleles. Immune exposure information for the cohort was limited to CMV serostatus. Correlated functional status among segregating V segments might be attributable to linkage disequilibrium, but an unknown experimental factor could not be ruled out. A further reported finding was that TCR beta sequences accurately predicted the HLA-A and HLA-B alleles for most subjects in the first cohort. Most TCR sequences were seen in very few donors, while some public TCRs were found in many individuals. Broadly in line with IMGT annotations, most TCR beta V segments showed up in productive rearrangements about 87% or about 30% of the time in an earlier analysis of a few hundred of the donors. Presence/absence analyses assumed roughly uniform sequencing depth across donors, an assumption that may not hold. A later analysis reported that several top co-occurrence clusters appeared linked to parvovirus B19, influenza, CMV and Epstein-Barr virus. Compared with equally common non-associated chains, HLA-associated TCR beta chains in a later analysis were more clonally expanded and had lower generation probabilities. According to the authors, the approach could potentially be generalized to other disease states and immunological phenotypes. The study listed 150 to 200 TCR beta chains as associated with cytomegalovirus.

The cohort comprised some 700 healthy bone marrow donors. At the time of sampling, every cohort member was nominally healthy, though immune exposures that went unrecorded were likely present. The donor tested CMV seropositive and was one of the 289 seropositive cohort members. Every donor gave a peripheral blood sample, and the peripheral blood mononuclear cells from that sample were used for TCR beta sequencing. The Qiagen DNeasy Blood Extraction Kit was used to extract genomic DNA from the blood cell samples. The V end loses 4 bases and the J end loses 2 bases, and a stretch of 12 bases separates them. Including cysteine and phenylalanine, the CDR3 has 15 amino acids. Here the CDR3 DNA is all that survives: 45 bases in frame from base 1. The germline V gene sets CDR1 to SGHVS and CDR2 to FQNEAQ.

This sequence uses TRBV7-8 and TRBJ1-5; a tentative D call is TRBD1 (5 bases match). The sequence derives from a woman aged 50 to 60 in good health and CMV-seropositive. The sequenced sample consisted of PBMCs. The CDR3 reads CASSSPAGGNQPQHF. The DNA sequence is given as TGTGCCAGCAGCTCTCCGGCGGGGGGCAATCAGCCCCAGCATTTT.